The entry below gives a single TCR beta chain sequence along with its context. What this receptor recognizes is not known. Base qualities are not at hand, and no much larger clone is one base apart. Participants in the prospective study were enrolled through a virtual design, were aged about 18 to 100 years, and lived in approximately 25 United States geographic areas. In the prospective study, participants were assigned to cohorts based on the clinical history participants reported in a screening survey and a study questionnaire. Recovered participants in ImmuneRACE Cohort 3 were defined by two consecutive negative NP/OP PCR tests, clearance by a healthcare professional, or resolution of symptoms. Each participant in the prospective study had whole blood, serum and a nasopharyngeal or oropharyngeal swab collected by mobile phlebotomists. Participants in the prospective study had the option to provide additional blood draws and questionnaires over a 2-month period. Blood samples from the prospective study were shipped frozen or at room temperature prior to DNA extraction.

TCRbeta CDR3 regions were amplified from genomic DNA using the immunoSEQ Assay, a bias-controlled multiplex PCR. The published analysis was carried out like this. The number of nucleated cells in each sample was estimated from the amplification of reference gene primers within the assay. To quantify the absolute abundance of each unique TCRbeta CDR3 rearrangement, sequence reads were collapsed and filtered. Productive Simpson clonality was computed per sample as the square root of Simpson's diversity index over productive rearrangements. TCRdb re-hosts the immuneACCESS table, in-frame sequences only. Its copies lack some clones; in the studies checked, an unresolved V gene accounts for under half of them, and the cause for the rest is not known. That table supplies the V and J calls and clone size; D and trimming were determined from the DNA. The sample records roughly 330,000 clones, approximately 89% of which are singletons. The ten largest clones add up to 5% of the sample.

The source of the sample is a study of blood T cell repertoires in COVID-19 (dated by TCRdb to 2018 to 2020). About the study as a whole: The collaborator samples originated in the United States, Italy and Spain and spanned the acute and convalescent phases of COVID-19. The prospective study material was composed of cDNA or gDNA derived from T cells, B-cell-depleted T cells, or PBMCs. The dataset comprised deeply sampled blood TCRbeta repertoires from subjects exposed to, actively infected with, or recovered from COVID-19. The repertoires were released in a freely available public database meant as a resource for research on the immune response to SARS-CoV-2. Samples were obtained from the ongoing ImmuneRACE study (first 160 participants) and from 1,254 subjects provided by 6 global collaborators. The sample metadata nearly always contained a de-identified subject ID, COVID-19 status, age in years and sex. Where HLA class I and class II types were available, the types were taken from metadata supplied by the sample provider, not from assay-based typing.

V is reduced by 3 bases and J by 2 bases, leaving a spacing of 8 bases between them. CDR1 SGHTA and CDR2 FQGNSA were looked up in the germline V gene. Inclusive of the bounding cysteine and phenylalanine, the CDR3 is 13 residues long. This entry keeps only the CDR3 DNA: 39 bases, framed from base 1. Broader findings and caveats from the paper: The quantity of clinical and demographic metadata differed by source and by participant and was supplied without curation.

The sequenced sample was PBMCs or T cells enriched from blood (not recorded which). The sequence was collected from a man aged 25-40 years who had recovered from COVID-19. The rearrangement joined TRBV7-2 to TRBJ2-7; the D gene is not confidently resolved. DNA sequence: TGTGCCAGCAGCTTGGCAGGCCCCTACGAGCAGTACTTC. Its translation reads: CASSLAGPYEQYF.